The source of this T cell receptor beta chain is a study of blood T cell repertoires in COVID-19. On the study more broadly: The analysed material was cDNA or gDNA that came from T cells, B-cell-depleted T cells, or PBMCs.

Using immunoSEQ multiplex PCR, the repertoire was profiled, and TCRdb retains in-frame clones only, with some absent. The sample yields 130,000 to 150,000 clones, roughly 80% seen once. The CDR3 extends over 13 amino acids. V shed 4 bases and J 5 bases; nucleotides not matched to a gene: 2. Germline V lookup: CDR1 SEHNR, CDR2 FQNEAQ (reference sequence). Either two negative PCRs, clearance, or symptom resolution qualified Cohort 3 donors as recovered. The genes are TRBV7-9 and TRBJ1-2; 9 positions agree with TRBD1. Sequenced: PBMCs or T cells enriched from blood (not recorded which). The TCR sequence derives from a middle-aged woman who had recovered from COVID-19. CDR3 nucleotide sequence: TGTGCCAGCAGCTCCGGACAGGGGTATGGCTACACCTTC. Its translation is CASSSGQGYGYTF. Filled out from reference TRBV7-9 and TRBJ1-2, the complete variable domain reads DTGVSQNPRHKITKRGQNVTFRCDPISEHNRLYWYRQTLGQGPEFLTYFQNEAQLEKSRLLSDRFSAERPKGSFSTLEIQRTEQGDSAMYLCASSSGQGYGYTFGSGTRLTVV.